This is a list of T cell receptor beta chains from one sample in a study of blood T cell repertoires in COVID-19. Sequencing used immunoSEQ multiplex PCR; TCRdb keeps in-frame clones, though not all of them. The table records a few hundred thousand clones, under 90% of them present only once. Sequenced material: PBMCs or T cells enriched from blood (not recorded which). The source is a man under 40 with acute COVID-19. Each CDR3 is given with its conserved first and last residue. D genes are given only for firm matches. Clone size is stated in some rows and not others, as once, few, many or a class when expanded.

clone_size,j_call,d_call,v_call,cdr3_nt,cdr3_aa
-,TRBJ1-5,-,TRBV6-5,TGTGCCAGCAGTTCATCAGGGGTTCTTAATCAGCCCCAGCATTTT,CASSSSGVLNQPQHF
-,TRBJ2-1,-,TRBV24-1,TGTGCCACCAGTGATCTTAGCAATGAGCAGTTCTTC,CATSDLSNEQFF
-,TRBJ1-6,TRBD1,TRBV6-2/TRBV6-3,TGTGCCAGCAGTTACGGGACAGGGAGTGTGGCACCCCTCCACTTT,CASSYGTGSVAPLHF
-,TRBJ1-1,-,TRBV30,TGTGCCTGGAGGCGAAGTGACACTGAAGCTTTCTTT,CAWRRSDTEAFF
-,TRBJ2-5,-,TRBV7-2,TGTGCCAGCAGCTTAGAAACTCAAGAGACCCAGTACTTC,CASSLETQETQYF
-,TRBJ1-5,TRBD1,TRBV6-1,TGTGCCAGCAGTGAAGCGGTGACAGGGAATAGCAATCAGCCCCAGCATTTT,CASSEAVTGNSNQPQHF
-,TRBJ1-4,-,TRBV7-2,TGTGCCAGCAGCTTCGGCAGGGCGAGTGAAAAACTGTTTTTT,CASSFGRASEKLFF
many,TRBJ2-3,-,TRBV11-2,TGTGCCAGCAGCGCATACAGGAAAAGCACAGATACGCAGTATTTT,CASSAYRKSTDTQYF
-,TRBJ1-6,-,TRBV19,TGTGCCAGTGGTAAGGGGTTTGATAATTCACCCCTCCACTTT,CASGKGFDNSPLHF
-,TRBJ2-1,TRBD2,TRBV5-1,TGCGCCAGCAGCTCCATGTTGTCCCCCGTTCTAGCGGCTCCTTACAATGAGCAGTTCTTC,CASSSMLSPVLAAPYNEQFF
-,TRBJ2-2,-,TRBV4-1,TGCGCCAGCAGCCTGAGAGGGACACCTCCCACCTCGAGGCTGTTTTTT,CASSLRGTPPTSRLFF
-,TRBJ1-1,-,TRBV5-6,TGTGCCAGCAGCCCCTTCGCAGGGAACACTGAAGCTTTCTTT,CASSPFAGNTEAFF
-,TRBJ1-5,-,TRBV27,TGTGCCAGCAGTTTATCAGGGGGGCCCCAGCATTTT,CASSLSGGPQHF
few,TRBJ1-5,TRBD1,TRBV2,TGTGCCAGCAGTGGGGACAGGGGAAGCAATCAGCCCCAGCATTTT,CASSGDRGSNQPQHF
-,TRBJ1-1,-,TRBV5-5,TGTGCCAGCAGCTATTCCGACATTGAAGCTTTCTTT,CASSYSDIEAFF
once,TRBJ2-1,-,TRBV19,TGTGCCAGTAGTATAGGAAATAGCGGAAGCTCCTACAATGAGCAGTTCTTC,CASSIGNSGSSYNEQFF
-,TRBJ1-1,-,TRBV19,TGTGCCAGTAGTATGCTAAACACTGAAGCTTTCTTT,CASSMLNTEAFF
many,TRBJ2-2,-,TRBV5-1,TGCGCCAGCAGCTGGGCCAGGAACACCGGGGAGCTGTTTTTT,CASSWARNTGELFF
-,TRBJ1-2,-,TRBV7-9,TGTGCCAGCAGCTCGAACTCGCAGGGCCCTGCTAACTATGGCTACACCTTC,CASSSNSQGPANYGYTF
once,TRBJ2-1,-,TRBV12-3/TRBV12-4,TGTGCCAGCAGGGTACCGGGGAGCGGTGAGCAGTTCTTC,CASRVPGSGEQFF
-,TRBJ1-2,-,TRBV5-1,TGCGCCAGCAGTGCGGGGGCAGGGGTCGTAAATGGCTACACCTTC,CASSAGAGVVNGYTF
-,TRBJ2-1,TRBD1,TRBV7-9,TGTGCCAGCAGCTTAGAGAGGACAGGGGGCAATGAGCAGTTCTTC,CASSLERTGGNEQFF
few,TRBJ2-3,TRBD2,TRBV5-4,TGTGCCAGCAGCTTGGGGGGTAGCGGGGGACTACAGTATTTT,CASSLGGSGGLQYF
-,TRBJ1-3,TRBD1,TRBV3-1/TRBV3-2,TGTGCCAGCAGCCCGGGACAGTTTGGAAACACCATATATTTT,CASSPGQFGNTIYF
-,TRBJ1-2,TRBD1,TRBV19,TGTGCCAGTAGTCCCCCGGGACAGGGCCATCCTGGCTACACCTTC,CASSPPGQGHPGYTF
-,TRBJ1-5,TRBD1,TRBV24-1,TGTGCCACCAGTGGCCAGACAGGGAATCAGCCCCAGCATTTT,CATSGQTGNQPQHF
few,TRBJ1-6,TRBD1,TRBV6-1,TGTGCCAGCAGTGACCCCTCCTGGACAGGGGATTACGTTTCACCCCTCCACTTT,CASSDPSWTGDYVSPLHF
-,TRBJ2-3,-,TRBV18,TGTGCCAGCTCACCACCGCCGAGTAGCACAGATACGCAGTATTTT,CASSPPPSSTDTQYF
-,TRBJ2-1,TRBD2,TRBV27,TGTGCCAGCAGGGGACTAGCGGGGAGGGGAAATGAGCAGTTCTTC,CASRGLAGRGNEQFF
-,TRBJ1-2,-,TRBV15,TGTGCCACCAGCAGAGACCGGTTTGGGGGGTATGGCTACACCTTC,CATSRDRFGGYGYTF
-,TRBJ2-3,TRBD2,TRBV7-3,TGTGCCAGCAGCGCCAGCGGGAAAGCGCAGTATTTT,CASSASGKAQYF
-,TRBJ2-2,-,TRBV15,TGTGCCACCAGCAGAGATCTTAGGAACACCGGGGAGCTGTTTTTT,CATSRDLRNTGELFF
-,TRBJ1-1,-,TRBV11-3,TGTGCCAGCAGCTTTCGGGGGAGCACTGAAGCTTTCTTT,CASSFRGSTEAFF
-,TRBJ2-5,-,TRBV3-1/TRBV3-2,TGTGCCAGCACCCCGGAGACCCAGTACTTC,CASTPETQYF
-,TRBJ1-5,-,TRBV29-1,TGCAGCGCAGAGATGGGGAGCGATCAGCCCCAGCATTTT,CSAEMGSDQPQHF
-,TRBJ1-1,-,TRBV9,TGTGCCAGCAGCCTCCTGACAGGGAACACTGAAGCTTTCTTT,CASSLLTGNTEAFF
-,TRBJ1-2,TRBD1,TRBV7-6,TGTGCCAGCAGCTTAAACCCCGCGGGACAGGGAGACTATGGCTACACCTTC,CASSLNPAGQGDYGYTF
-,TRBJ1-2,-,TRBV6-2/TRBV6-3,TGTGCCAGCAGTTTGCAGGCTCTCTATGGCTACACCTTC,CASSLQALYGYTF
-,TRBJ2-1,-,TRBV11-3,TGTGCCAGCAGATCGACTAGAGGTGAGCAGTTCTTC,CASRSTRGEQFF
-,TRBJ2-3,-,TRBV6-5,TGTGCCAGCAGGCGACGGGGGTACACAGATACGCAGTATTTT,CASRRRGYTDTQYF
-,TRBJ1-6,TRBD1,TRBV13,TGTGCCAGCAGCACCCGACCGGGACAGAATTCACCCCTCCACTTT,CASSTRPGQNSPLHF
few,TRBJ1-5,TRBD1,TRBV7-2,TGTGCCAGCAGCCCTGGGACAGGGATTAGCAATCAGCCCCAGCATTTT,CASSPGTGISNQPQHF
-,TRBJ2-3,TRBD2,TRBV11-3,TGTGCCAGCAGCAGTAGCGGGACGACAGATACGCAGTATTTT,CASSSSGTTDTQYF
-,TRBJ2-1,TRBD2,TRBV27,TGTGCCAGCAATCCCCCTTTGGGCGGGAGGGCGCAGTTCTTC,CASNPPLGGRAQFF
-,TRBJ1-3,-,TRBV5-4,TGTGCCAGCACCCTACCGGGGGAAAACACCATATATTTT,CASTLPGENTIYF
-,TRBJ1-1,TRBD1,TRBV3-1/TRBV3-2,TGTGCCAGCAGCCAACAGACAGGGTACACTGAAGCTTTCTTT,CASSQQTGYTEAFF
-,TRBJ1-1,-,TRBV7-9,TGTGCCAGCAGCAAGGCAGGCCGGAACACTGAAGCTTTCTTT,CASSKAGRNTEAFF
-,TRBJ2-3,-,TRBV6-4,TGTGCCAGCAGTGACTCCCCCCCGGGGGGCAAGGATACGCAGTATTTT,CASSDSPPGGKDTQYF